This T cell receptor (beta chain) was documented in a study of graft-versus-host responses after intestinal transplantation. Background on the study: Recipients were all induced with anti-thymocyte globulin, then given tacrolimus and steroids for about three years.

Profiling relied on immunoSEQ multiplex PCR, and the TCRdb table lists in-frame clones only, not all of them. The table shows about 120,000 clones, with about nine tenths occurring only once. Findings and limits, study-wide: GvH clones surfaced in recipient marrow, some emerging earlier in ileum or blood.

For this clone: Its antigen is unidentified.

The sequencing used unstimulated CD4+ T cells sorted from spleen or lymph node cells, collected before intestinal transplant. The receptor was isolated from a human donor who received an intestinal transplant.

CDR3 region: CASSRSKILSGTGELFF. In DNA form, the CDR3 reads TGTGCCAGCAGCCGTTCGAAGATTCTAAGTGGCACCGGGGAGCTGTTTTTT. The V call is TRBV7-2, the J call TRBJ2-2; no clear D gene. The V gene's germline CDR1 is SGHTA and CDR2 FQGNSA. V was shortened by 5 bases and J by 4 bases, with 20 bases between the two germline ends. The CDR3 contains 17 residues.